This TCR beta chain was recovered during a study of memory CD4+ T cells and cytomegalovirus serostatus (dated by TCRdb to the late 2010s). About the investigation overall: A total of about 35 healthy Belgian adults, of whom 9 were CMV seropositive and some 24 were CMV seronegative, were included in the cohort. To replicate a published TCR-based CMV serostatus classifier, the researchers sequenced the CD4+ memory TCRbeta repertoires of a Belgian cohort whose cytomegalovirus serostatus was known.

Single viable CD3+CD4+CD8-CD45RO+ cells were sorted as memory CD4+ T cells on a FACSAria II. CMV serostatus was determined with a Roche Elecsys assay detecting serum IgG against CMV pp150, pp28, p38 and p52. Following thawing, total CD4+ T cells were enriched through positive selection using CD4 magnetic microbeads. Samples originated from another study that specifically interrogated the CD4+ T cell memory repertoire. Following standard operating procedures, peripheral blood mononuclear cells were isolated and cryopreserved, while serum was kept at -80 degrees C. CD3-PerCP (BW264/56), CD4-APC (RPA-T4), CD45RO-PE (UCHT1) and CD8-Pacific Orange (3B5) antibodies were used for staining, and non-viable cells were excluded with Sytox blue. In this sample, this clone turned up a few times. Its antigen remains unidentified. There are no base qualities to consult, and no much larger clone falls within one base.

General findings and caveats noted by the study authors: Only CD4+CD45RO+ memory cells were sequenced, in contrast to the original study, which included naive and memory CD4+ and CD8+ populations. The results were read as suggesting that the CMV-associated TCR signature is, for the most part, present in the CD4+ memory repertoire. On the Belgian cohort, the classifier based on the original framework reached a median bootstrapped AUC of approximately 0.95, with a 95% CI of 0.76-1.00. Among the 150 or so previously reported CMV-associated TCRbeta sequences, approximately 67 showed up in the CD4+ memory repertoires, with each one found in between one and five individuals. For CMV serostatus prediction, a median bootstrapped AUC of about 0.95 was reached with the original framework, and a median bootstrapped AUC of approximately 0.9 was reached with a US-trained random forest.

The Quick-DNA Microprep Kit was used to extract genomic DNA from the sorted cells. TCRbeta DNA was amplified with the immunoSEQ hsTCRbeta kit following the manufacturer's protocol. An Illumina MiSeq instrument was used to sequence the TCRbeta libraries. Processing in the source paper ran as follows. Removing out-of-frame sequences left 2,204,828 distinct TCRbeta sequences, an average of around 67,000 per individual. Two values were used to score each individual: the count of 164 previously reported CMV-associated TCRbeta sequences and the total count of productive distinct TCRbeta sequences. A beta-binomial model was reimplemented in Python, and random forests from scikit-learn, run with default parameters, were trained on data from the US cohort. Classifier performance on the Belgian cohort was summarized as median AUC with percentile confidence intervals calculated over 10,000 bootstrap iterations. This is the immuneACCESS table as TCRdb keeps it, with only in-frame sequences that have V and J called. A part of the clones is gone; compared with another copy, unresolved V genes explain less than half, and the rest is unexplained. D and trimming come from the DNA, and the V and J calls and clone size come from that table. For this sample there are roughly 64,000 clones; approximately 80% appear just once. Together, the top ten hold 0.88% of the sample.

The receptor was isolated from an adult in good health and CMV-seronegative. Source material: memory CD4+ T cells from blood.

The nucleotide sequence reads TGCAGCGTTGAACGGTGGGGGGGGACGGACGGAGATGAAGCTTTCTTT. It codes for CSVERWGGTDGDEAFF. The chain is made from TRBV29-1 and TRBJ1-1; TRBD1 is possibly the D segment (5 matching bases). The CDR3 numbers 16 residues from cysteine through phenylalanine. Only the CDR3 region is kept as DNA, spanning 48 bases read in frame from base 1. Based on the germline V gene, the CDR1 and CDR2 sequences are SQVTM and ANQGSEA. The junction shows trimming of 2 bases on V and 7 bases on J, plus 23 bases between the germline ends.